This T cell receptor beta chain was obtained from a study of cytomegalovirus exposure and HLA in healthy donors. Study results and limitations: Published work reported that the classifier diagnosed cytomegalovirus status with high specificity and sensitivity. Analysis was carried out at a later point, and it linked a missense DCLRE1C variant to TCR beta V- and J-gene trimming.

PCR employed 60 Vbeta and 13 Jbeta primers. TCRdb keeps only in-frame clones here, not all; method: immunoSEQ multiplex PCR. The sample consists of around 110,000 clones, 70% to 80% of them appearing once. Only a few counts were recorded for this clone. Antigen: not known. The source is a woman younger than 30 in good health and CMV-seronegative. Sequencing was done on a sample of PBMCs.

The CDR3 nucleotides are TGCGCCAGCAGCCCCCGCGGGCAGGAGCCCCAGCATTTT. Translated, it gives CASSPRGQEPQHF. The rearrangement joins TRBV5-1 to TRBJ1-5; no firm D call. This CDR3 comprises 13 residues. Germline CDR1 and CDR2: SGHRS and YFSETQ. V was clipped by 4 bases and J by 8 bases, with 13 bases between them.